The sequence of this T cell receptor beta chain was determined in a study of identical twins' blood T cells. In the study overall: About 6 alpha and about six beta libraries together yielded tens of millions of reads. Study-wide points: Top TCRbeta clonotypes were shared more with twin than unrelated donors.

Each TCR cDNA library carried sample-specific barcodes on both ends. Via MiXCR, TCRdb re-called the 5' RACE reads, giving one row per CDR3 protein. The sample has fewer than 450,000 distinct CDR3 sequences, 25% to 35% seen once. This CDR3 spans 12 amino acids. V gave up 4 bases and J gave up 5 bases, with 8 bases separating them. Germline V gene lookup returns CDR1 LGHDT and CDR2 YNNKEL (reference sequence). The sample holds a few counts of this clonotype. Its matching antigen is unknown. The genes are TRBV3-1 and TRBJ2-5; D unclear. The sequence came from a woman aged 18-55 years in good health. What was sequenced was PBMCs. The CDR3 DNA sequence: TGTGCCAGCAGCCGCCAAGAGGAGACCCAGTACTTC. Residues: CASSRQEETQYF.